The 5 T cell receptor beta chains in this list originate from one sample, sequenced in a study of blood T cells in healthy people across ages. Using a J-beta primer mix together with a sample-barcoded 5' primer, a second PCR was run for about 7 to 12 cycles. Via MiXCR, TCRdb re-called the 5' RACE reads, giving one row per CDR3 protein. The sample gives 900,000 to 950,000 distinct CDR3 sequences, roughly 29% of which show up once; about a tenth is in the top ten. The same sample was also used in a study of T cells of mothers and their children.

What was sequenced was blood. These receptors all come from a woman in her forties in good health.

The CDR3: CASSQGDMFSGKKKETQYF. The CDR3, as DNA: TGCGCCAGCAGCCAAGGGGACATGTTTAGCGGGAAGAAAAAAGAGACCCAGTACTTC. V gene TRBV4-3 combines with J gene TRBJ2-5; 8 bases agree with TRBD2. The germline CDR1 and CDR2 sequences are LGHNA and YSLEER. The V segment lost 1 base and the J segment 3 bases; nucleotides outside the gene matches: 16. The CDR3 totals 19 residues.

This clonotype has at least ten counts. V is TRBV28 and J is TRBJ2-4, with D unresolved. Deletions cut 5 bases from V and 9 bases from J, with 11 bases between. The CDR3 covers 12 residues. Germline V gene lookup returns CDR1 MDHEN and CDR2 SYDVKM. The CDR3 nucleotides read TGTGCCAGCAGTCCCTACACGGGCATTCAGTACTTC. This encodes CASSPYTGIQYF.

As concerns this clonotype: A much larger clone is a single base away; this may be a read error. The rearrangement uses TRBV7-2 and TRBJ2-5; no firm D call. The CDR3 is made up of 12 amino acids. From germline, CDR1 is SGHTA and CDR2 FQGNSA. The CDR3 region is CVSSPGWETQYF. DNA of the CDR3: TGTGTCAGCAGCCCTGGTTGGGAGACCCAGTACTTC.

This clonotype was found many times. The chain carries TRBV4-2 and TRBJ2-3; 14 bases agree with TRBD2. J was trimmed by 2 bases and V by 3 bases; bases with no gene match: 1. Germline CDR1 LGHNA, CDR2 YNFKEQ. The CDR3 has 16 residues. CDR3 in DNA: TGTGCCAGCAGCCAGACTAGCGGGGGGGCCACAGATACGCAGTATTTT. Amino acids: CASSQTSGGATDTQYF.

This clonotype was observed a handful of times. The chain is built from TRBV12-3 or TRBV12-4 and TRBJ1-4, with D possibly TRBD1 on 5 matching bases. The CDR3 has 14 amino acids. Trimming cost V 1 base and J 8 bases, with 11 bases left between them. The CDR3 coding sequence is TGTGCCAGCAGTTTAGGAGGGGTTAGGGAAAAACTGTTTTTT. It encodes CASSLGGVREKLFF.